A selection of T cell receptor beta chains follows, all from one sample in a study of CD4 T cell repertoires in COVID-19. Profiling relied on immunoSEQ multiplex PCR, and the TCRdb table lists in-frame clones only, not all of them. This sample carries tens of thousands of clones, roughly 80% of them seen once, and the ten largest clones take 0.45% to 0.7%. Sequencing was performed on CD4+ T cells from peripheral blood, taken after recovery from COVID-19. These receptors all stem from a human donor who had COVID-19. Both conserved end residues are part of each CDR3. The order of the fields is J gene, V gene, D gene, clone size, CDR3 DNA, CDR3 protein. D genes are given only for firm matches. Only part of the rows carry a size: once, few, many, or a class if the clone is expanded.

>TRBJ2-5|TRBV6-5|TRBD1|NA
TGTGCCAGCTTCTCCGGGACAGGCCAGGTAGAGACCCAGTACTTC
CASFSGTGQVETQYF
>TRBJ2-7|TRBV7-8|NA|NA
TGTGCCAGCAGCTTATCGGAGGGGAGTTACGAGCAGTACTTC
CASSLSEGSYEQYF
>TRBJ1-1|TRBV5-1|NA|once
TGCGCCAGCAGCGTCAATCAGGGCCGGATGAACACTGAAGCTTTCTTT
CASSVNQGRMNTEAFF
>TRBJ2-3|TRBV20-1|NA|NA
TGCAGTGTGGAGGGGATAGATACGCAGTATTTT
CSVEGIDTQYF
>TRBJ2-3|TRBV5-8|NA|NA
TGTGCCAGCAGCTTGAGGCTTCACACAGATACGCAGTATTTT
CASSLRLHTDTQYF
>TRBJ1-2|TRBV19|TRBD1|NA
TGTGCCAGTAGTATTTCACAGGGGGCGCGTTCTGGCTACACCTTC
CASSISQGARSGYTF
>TRBJ2-7|TRBV7-6|TRBD1|NA
TGTGCCAGCAGCGCACAGGACAGGGATGACTACGAGCAGTACTTC
CASSAQDRDDYEQYF
>TRBJ1-3|TRBV11-2|NA|NA
TGTGCCAGCAGCTTAGAACGTACGGGCTCTGGAAACACCATATATTTT
CASSLERTGSGNTIYF
>TRBJ1-2|TRBV19|TRBD1|NA
TGTGCCAGTAACCCGGGACAGGGGTCGCGGGACTGGTATGGCTACACCTTC
CASNPGQGSRDWYGYTF
>TRBJ1-3|TRBV28|TRBD1|NA
TGTGCCAGCAGTGGAGGGGACAGGTTTGGAAACACCATATATTTT
CASSGGDRFGNTIYF
>TRBJ2-1|TRBV5-1|TRBD2|once
TGCGCCAGCAGCCCGACGGGACTAGGGACCTACAATGAGCAGTTCTTC
CASSPTGLGTYNEQFF
>TRBJ1-5|TRBV14|NA|few
TGTGCCAGCAGCCAAGACAGGAACCAGCCCCAGCATTTT
CASSQDRNQPQHF
>TRBJ1-2|TRBV4-1|NA|NA
TGCGCCAGCAGCCAAAAAGGGGTCCTAGGTGGCTACACCTTC
CASSQKGVLGGYTF
>TRBJ1-5|TRBV19|NA|NA
TGTGCCAGTAGTGCCATCGCTAATCAGCCCCAGCATTTT
CASSAIANQPQHF
>TRBJ2-7|TRBV7-2|TRBD2|NA
TGTGCCAGCAGCCCCAGCGGGACCTACTACGAGCAGTACTTC
CASSPSGTYYEQYF
>TRBJ2-7|TRBV9|TRBD2|NA
TGTGCCAGCAGCGCGGGACTAGCGGGAGGAGGAACCTACGAGCAGTACTTC
CASSAGLAGGGTYEQYF
>TRBJ2-1|TRBV5-1|TRBD2|NA
TGCGCCAGCAGCTTGCGGCCTAGCGGGGACTCCTACAATGAGCAGTTCTTC
CASSLRPSGDSYNEQFF
>TRBJ2-3|TRBV11-2|NA|NA
TGTGCCAGCAGCCCCCGTGACGCATTTAGCACAGATACGCAGTATTTT
CASSPRDAFSTDTQYF
>TRBJ1-5|TRBV28|TRBD1|NA
TGTGCCAGCAGGACCTCGGGACAGGGTAATTGGGAGCCCCAGCATTTT
CASRTSGQGNWEPQHF
>TRBJ2-7|TRBV7-9|TRBD1|once
TGTGCCAGCATCCCGGGACAGGGCACCCAATACGAGCAGTACTTC
CASIPGQGTQYEQYF
>TRBJ2-2|TRBV2|TRBD1|once
TGTGCCAGCAGACAGGGGGCGGGCGACGGGGAGCTGTTTTTT
CASRQGAGDGELFF
>TRBJ2-7|TRBV6-2/TRBV6-3|NA|NA
TGTGCCAGCAGTTTGGACTCCAGCCTGGGGGTTAAGCAGTACTTC
CASSLDSSLGVKQYF
>TRBJ2-1|TRBV30|NA|NA
TGTGCCTGGAGTGGGCGGACAGTCAGCAATGAGCAGTTCTTC
CAWSGRTVSNEQFF
>TRBJ1-1|TRBV10-3|TRBD1|once
TGTGCCATCAGTGAGTCGATTGGGAGGGGACAGGGGCCCTGGAGGGCTTTCTTT
CAISESIGRGQGPWRAFF
>TRBJ2-2|TRBV2|TRBD2|NA
TGTGCCAGCAGAACCACTACGGGGGGAGTGAACACCGGGGAGCTGTTTTTT
CASRTTTGGVNTGELFF
>TRBJ2-1|TRBV6-1|TRBD1|NA
TGTGCCAGCAGTGAACGGACAGGGGGCTATGAGCAGTTCTTC
CASSERTGGYEQFF
>TRBJ1-2|TRBV6-1|NA|NA
TGTGCCAGCAGTGCTCTCCCGACAGGATCCAACTATGGCTACACCTTC
CASSALPTGSNYGYTF
>TRBJ2-7|TRBV2|NA|once
TGTGCCAGCAGTTCTGACAGGTCCCAGCAGTACTTC
CASSSDRSQQYF
>TRBJ1-4|TRBV30|TRBD1|NA
TGTGCCTGGACCGTAGGGGGCTTGGGAAAACTGTTTTTT
CAWTVGGLGKLFF
>TRBJ1-1|TRBV27|NA|NA
TGTGCCAGCAGATTAAGTGGGAACACTGAAGCTTTCTTT
CASRLSGNTEAFF
>TRBJ2-3|TRBV19|NA|NA
TGTGCCAGCTCGGACAGAACCACAGATACGCAGTATTTT
CASSDRTTDTQYF
>TRBJ2-1|TRBV3-1/TRBV3-2|NA|once
TGTGCCAGCAGCTTGACGTGGGGGAGCTCCTACAATGAGCAGTTCTTC
CASSLTWGSSYNEQFF
>TRBJ1-4|TRBV28|NA|NA
TGTGCCAGCAGTTTATTCGAAAAACTGTTTTTT
CASSLFEKLFF
>TRBJ2-2|TRBV3-1/TRBV3-2|NA|NA
TGTGCCAGCAGCCCAACTCGGCCCGGGGAGCTGTTTTTT
CASSPTRPGELFF